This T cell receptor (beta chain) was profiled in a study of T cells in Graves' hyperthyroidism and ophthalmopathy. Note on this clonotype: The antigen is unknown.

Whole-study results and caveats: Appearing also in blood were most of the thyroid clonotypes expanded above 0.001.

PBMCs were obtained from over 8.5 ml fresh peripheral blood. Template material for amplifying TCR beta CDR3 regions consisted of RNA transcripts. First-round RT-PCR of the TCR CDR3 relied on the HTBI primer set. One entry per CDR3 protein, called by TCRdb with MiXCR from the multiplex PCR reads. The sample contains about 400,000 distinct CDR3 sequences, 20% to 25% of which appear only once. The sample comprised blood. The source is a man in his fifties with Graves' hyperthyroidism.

Written as DNA, the CDR3 is TGTGCCAGCAGCTTAGATCGGTGGGCTGGAAACACCATATATTTT. Its translation is CASSLDRWAGNTIYF. This chain connects TRBV11-2 to TRBJ1-3; unclear D gene. CDR1 is SGHAT and CDR2 is FQNNGV in the germline V gene. Trimming took 0 bases from V and 2 from J, leaving 8 bases between them. The CDR3 is 15 amino acids.